This T cell receptor beta chain was obtained from a study of CD8 T cells in ankylosing spondylitis. Study findings and constraints: Disease-linked clones reportedly concentrated significantly in matched ankylosing spondylitis synovial fluid. Some of these motif variants have turned up before, in reports on reactive arthritis synovial fluid and blood.

Using its own MiXCR run on the 5' RACE reads, TCRdb lists one record per CDR3 protein. This repertoire shows under 150,000 distinct CDR3 sequences, 6.5% to 8.5% found once; its top ten account for less than 7.5%. This clonotype occurred many times. No antigen is known for it. This CDR3 comprises 15 residues. The V end lost 6 bases, the J end lost 4 bases, and 19 bases lay between the germline ends. Germline CDR1 and CDR2: DFQATT and SNEGSKA (reference sequence). The source material was synovial fluid, either unsorted or a sorted T cell fraction (not recorded which). This rearrangement joins TRBV20-1 to TRBJ2-1; tentative D call: TRBD2 (5 bases). This receptor was taken from a male donor with ankylosing spondylitis. CDR3 in DNA: TGCAGTGCCCCCACCATAGAACGGGGTTACAATGAGCAGTTCTTC. It codes for CSAPTIERGYNEQFF.